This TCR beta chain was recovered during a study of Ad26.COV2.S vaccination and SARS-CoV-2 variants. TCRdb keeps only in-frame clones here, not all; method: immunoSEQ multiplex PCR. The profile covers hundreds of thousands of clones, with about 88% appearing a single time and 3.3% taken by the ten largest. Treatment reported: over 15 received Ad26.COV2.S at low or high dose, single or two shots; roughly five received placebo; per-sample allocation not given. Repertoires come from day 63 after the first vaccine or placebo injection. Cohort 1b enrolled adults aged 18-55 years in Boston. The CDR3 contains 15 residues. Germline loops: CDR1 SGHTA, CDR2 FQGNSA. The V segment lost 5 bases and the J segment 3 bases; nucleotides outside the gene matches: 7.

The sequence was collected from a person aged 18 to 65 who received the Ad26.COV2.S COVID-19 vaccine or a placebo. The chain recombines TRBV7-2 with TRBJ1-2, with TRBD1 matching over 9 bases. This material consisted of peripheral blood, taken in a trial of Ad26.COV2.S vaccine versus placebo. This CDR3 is CASSPPDRGYYGYTF. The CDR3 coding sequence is TGTGCCAGCAGCCCCCCGGACAGGGGATACTATGGCTACACCTTC.